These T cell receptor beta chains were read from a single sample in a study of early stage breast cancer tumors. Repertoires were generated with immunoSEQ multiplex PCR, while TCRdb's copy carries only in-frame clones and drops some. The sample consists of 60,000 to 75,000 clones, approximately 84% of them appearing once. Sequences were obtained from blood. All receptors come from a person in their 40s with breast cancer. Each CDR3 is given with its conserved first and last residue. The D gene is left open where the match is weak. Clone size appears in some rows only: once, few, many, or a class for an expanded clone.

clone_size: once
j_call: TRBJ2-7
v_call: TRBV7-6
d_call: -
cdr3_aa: CASSRGPGGDYEQYF
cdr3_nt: TGTGCCAGCAGCCGGGGCCCCGGGGGCGACTACGAGCAGTACTTC

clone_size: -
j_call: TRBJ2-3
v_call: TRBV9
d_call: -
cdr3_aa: CASGEGALTDTQYF
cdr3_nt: TGTGCCAGCGGTGAGGGAGCACTCACAGATACGCAGTATTTT

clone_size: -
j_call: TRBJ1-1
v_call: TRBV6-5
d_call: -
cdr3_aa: CASSYRRVSTEAFF
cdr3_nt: TGTGCCAGCAGTTACCGCAGGGTGTCCACTGAAGCTTTCTTT

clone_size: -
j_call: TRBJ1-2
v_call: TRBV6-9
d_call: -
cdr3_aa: CASTKETAVDYGYTF
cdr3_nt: TGTGCCAGCACCAAGGAAACCGCGGTAGACTATGGCTACACCTTC

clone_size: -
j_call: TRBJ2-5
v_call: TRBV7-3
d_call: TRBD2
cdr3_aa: CASSLATGLAGGETQYF
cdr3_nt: TGTGCCAGCAGCTTAGCTACGGGACTAGCGGGAGGAGAGACCCAGTACTTC

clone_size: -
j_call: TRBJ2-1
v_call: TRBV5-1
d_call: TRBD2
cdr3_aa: CASSLGSSGRNNEQFF
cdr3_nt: TGCGCCAGCAGCTTGGGGTCTAGCGGGAGGAATAATGAGCAGTTCTTC

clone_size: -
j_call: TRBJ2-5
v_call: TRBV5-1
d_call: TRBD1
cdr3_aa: CASRPTGTGGRETQYF
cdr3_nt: TGCGCCAGCAGGCCCACCGGGACAGGGGGCCGAGAGACCCAGTACTTC

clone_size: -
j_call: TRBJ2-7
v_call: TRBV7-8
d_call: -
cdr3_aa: CASSLAWDSWGDEQYF
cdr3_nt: TGTGCCAGCAGCTTAGCCTGGGACAGTTGGGGGGACGAGCAGTACTTC

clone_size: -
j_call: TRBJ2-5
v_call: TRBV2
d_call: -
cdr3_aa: CASSEPETQYF
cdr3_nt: TGTGCCAGCAGTGAACCTGAGACCCAGTACTTC

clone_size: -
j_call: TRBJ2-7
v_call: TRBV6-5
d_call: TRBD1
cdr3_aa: CASRRDRGPDEQYF
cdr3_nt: TGTGCCAGCAGACGGGACAGGGGGCCCGACGAGCAGTACTTC

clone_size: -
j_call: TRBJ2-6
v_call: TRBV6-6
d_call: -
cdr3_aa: CASKTRSGANVLTF
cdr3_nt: TGTGCCAGCAAAACGAGATCCGGGGCCAACGTCCTGACTTTC

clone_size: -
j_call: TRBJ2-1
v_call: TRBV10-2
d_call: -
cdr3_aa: CASKDGGYNEQFF
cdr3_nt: TGCGCCAGCAAAGATGGAGGTTACAATGAGCAGTTCTTC

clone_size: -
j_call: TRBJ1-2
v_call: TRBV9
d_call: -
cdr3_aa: CASSVGAPSAYGYTF
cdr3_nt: TGTGCCAGCAGCGTTGGGGCCCCCTCTGCCTATGGCTACACCTTC

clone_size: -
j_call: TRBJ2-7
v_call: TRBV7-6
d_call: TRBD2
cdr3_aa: CASSLGGRADEQYF
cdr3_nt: TGTGCCAGCAGCTTAGGCGGGAGGGCTGACGAGCAGTACTTC

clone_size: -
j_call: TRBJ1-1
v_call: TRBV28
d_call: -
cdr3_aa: CASSFQVHTEAFF
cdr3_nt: TGTGCCAGCAGTTTTCAGGTCCACACTGAAGCTTTCTTT

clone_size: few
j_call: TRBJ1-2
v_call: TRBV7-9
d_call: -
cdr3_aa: CASSLGDYGYTF
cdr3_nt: TGTGCCAGCAGCTTAGGTGACTATGGCTACACCTTC

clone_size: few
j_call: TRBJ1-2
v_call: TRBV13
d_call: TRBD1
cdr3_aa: CASSFPTGGHTF
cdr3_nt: TGTGCCAGCAGCTTCCCGACAGGGGGACACACCTTC

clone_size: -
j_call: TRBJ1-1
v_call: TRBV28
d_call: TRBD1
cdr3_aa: CASINRGRTEAFF
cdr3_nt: TGTGCCAGCATAAACAGGGGAAGGACTGAAGCTTTCTTT

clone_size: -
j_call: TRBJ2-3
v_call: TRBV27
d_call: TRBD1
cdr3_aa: CASMDTGDGTDTQYF
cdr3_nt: TGTGCCAGCATGGATACAGGGGACGGCACAGATACGCAGTATTTT

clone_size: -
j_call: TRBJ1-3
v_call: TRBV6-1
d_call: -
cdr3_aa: CAITDRDSGNTIYF
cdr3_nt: TGTGCCATCACAGACAGAGACTCTGGAAACACCATATATTTT

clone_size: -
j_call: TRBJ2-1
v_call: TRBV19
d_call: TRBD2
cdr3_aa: CASRTLTSGRADEQFF
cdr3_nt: TGTGCCAGTAGAACCCTGACTAGCGGGAGGGCGGATGAGCAGTTCTTC

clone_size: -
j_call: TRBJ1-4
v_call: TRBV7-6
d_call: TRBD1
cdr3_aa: CASSPGQRATNEKLFF
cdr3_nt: TGTGCCAGCAGCCCGGGACAGAGAGCAACTAATGAAAAACTGTTTTTT

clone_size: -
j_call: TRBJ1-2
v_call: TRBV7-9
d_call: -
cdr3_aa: CASSLDPSQGYTF
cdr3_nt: TGTGCCAGCAGCTTAGACCCCAGTCAGGGCTACACCTTC

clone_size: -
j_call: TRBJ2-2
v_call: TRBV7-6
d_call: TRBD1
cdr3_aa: CASHPGQATNTGELFF
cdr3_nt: TGTGCCAGCCACCCTGGACAGGCCACGAACACCGGGGAGCTGTTTTTT

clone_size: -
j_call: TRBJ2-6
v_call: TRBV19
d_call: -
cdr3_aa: CASNGGSGANVLTF
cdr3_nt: TGTGCCAGTAACGGGGGCTCTGGGGCCAACGTCCTGACTTTC

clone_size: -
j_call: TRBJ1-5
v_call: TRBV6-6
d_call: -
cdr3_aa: CASSGRGANQPQHF
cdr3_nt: TGTGCCAGCAGCGGGAGGGGAGCCAATCAGCCCCAGCATTTT

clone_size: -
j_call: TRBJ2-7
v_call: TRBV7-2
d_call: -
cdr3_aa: CASSLDRPSYEQYF
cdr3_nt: TGTGCCAGCAGCTTAGATCGACCCTCCTACGAGCAGTACTTC

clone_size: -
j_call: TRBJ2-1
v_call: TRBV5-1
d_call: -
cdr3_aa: CASSRDGSYNEQFF
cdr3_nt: TGCGCCAGCAGCCGGGACGGCTCCTACAATGAGCAGTTCTTC

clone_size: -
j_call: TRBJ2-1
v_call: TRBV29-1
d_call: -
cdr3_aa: CSVEDNGNEQFF
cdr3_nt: TGCAGCGTTGAAGATAACGGAAATGAGCAGTTCTTC

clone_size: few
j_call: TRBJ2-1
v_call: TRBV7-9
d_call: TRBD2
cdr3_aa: CASSFVLAGGDEQFF
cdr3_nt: TGTGCCAGCAGCTTCGTGCTAGCGGGAGGAGATGAGCAGTTCTTC

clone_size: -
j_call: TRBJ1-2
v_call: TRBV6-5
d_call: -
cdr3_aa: CASSWGDDRVDYGYTF
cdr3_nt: TGTGCCAGCAGTTGGGGAGATGATCGTGTGGACTATGGCTACACCTTC

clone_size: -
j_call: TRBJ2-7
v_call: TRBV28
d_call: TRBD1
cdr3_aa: CASRSDRGNEQYF
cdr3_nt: TGTGCCAGCAGGTCAGACAGGGGGAACGAGCAGTACTTC

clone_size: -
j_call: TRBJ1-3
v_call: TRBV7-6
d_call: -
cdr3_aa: CASSLSLMSGNTIYF
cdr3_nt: TGTGCCAGCAGCTTGTCCCTAATGTCTGGAAACACCATATATTTT

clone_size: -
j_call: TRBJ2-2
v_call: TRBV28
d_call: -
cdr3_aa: CASRGANTGELFF
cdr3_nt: TGTGCCAGCAGGGGCGCAAACACCGGGGAGCTGTTTTTT

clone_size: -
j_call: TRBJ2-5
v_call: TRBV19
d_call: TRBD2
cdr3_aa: CASSIERMAGAGETQYF
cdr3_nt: TGTGCCAGTAGTATCGAGAGAATGGCGGGAGCGGGAGAGACCCAGTACTTC

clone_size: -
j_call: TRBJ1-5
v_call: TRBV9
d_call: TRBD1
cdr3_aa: CASSAGTGNQPQHF
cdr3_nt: TGTGCCAGCAGCGCAGGGACAGGCAATCAGCCCCAGCATTTT

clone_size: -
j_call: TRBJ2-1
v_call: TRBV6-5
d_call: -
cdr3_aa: CASSYSKGVNEQFF
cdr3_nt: TGTGCCAGCAGTTACTCGAAGGGAGTCAATGAGCAGTTCTTC

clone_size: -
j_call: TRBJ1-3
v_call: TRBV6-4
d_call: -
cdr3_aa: CASSAGHGAGNTIYF
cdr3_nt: TGTGCCAGCAGTGCAGGACATGGGGCTGGAAACACCATATATTTT

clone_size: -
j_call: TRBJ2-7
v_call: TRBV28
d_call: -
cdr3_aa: CASSLRQGMDEQYF
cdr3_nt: TGTGCCAGCAGTTTAAGGCAGGGGATGGACGAGCAGTACTTC

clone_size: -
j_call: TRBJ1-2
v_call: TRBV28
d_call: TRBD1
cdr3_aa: CASSFRDRGIYGYTF
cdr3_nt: TGTGCCAGCAGTTTTAGGGACAGGGGGATCTATGGCTACACCTTC

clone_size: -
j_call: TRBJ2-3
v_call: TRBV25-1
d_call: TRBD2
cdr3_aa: CASSDTGTSGRATDTQYF
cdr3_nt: TGTGCCAGCAGTGATACCGGGACTAGCGGGAGGGCGACAGATACGCAGTATTTT

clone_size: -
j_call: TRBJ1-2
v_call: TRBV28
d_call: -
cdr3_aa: CASSLDGEIGYTF
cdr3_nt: TGTGCCAGCAGTTTGGATGGGGAGATCGGCTACACCTTC

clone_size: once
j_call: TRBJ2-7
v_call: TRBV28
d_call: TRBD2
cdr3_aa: CASSLPSGSSYEQYF
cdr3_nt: TGTGCCAGCAGTTTACCTAGCGGGAGTAGTTACGAGCAGTACTTC

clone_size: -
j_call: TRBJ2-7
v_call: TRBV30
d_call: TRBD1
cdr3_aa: CAWSPGQGYEQYF
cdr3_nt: TGTGCCTGGAGTCCGGGACAGGGCTACGAGCAGTACTTC

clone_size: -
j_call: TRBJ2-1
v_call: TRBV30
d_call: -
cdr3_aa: CAWSYSGVGEQFF
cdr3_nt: TGTGCCTGGAGTTATTCGGGAGTAGGTGAGCAGTTCTTC

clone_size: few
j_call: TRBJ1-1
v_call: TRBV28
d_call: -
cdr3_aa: CAGKVAGTNTEAFF
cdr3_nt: TGTGCCGGGAAAGTGGCAGGGACCAACACTGAAGCTTTCTTT

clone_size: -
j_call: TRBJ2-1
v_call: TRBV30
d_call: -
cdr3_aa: CAWSAYTGNEQFF
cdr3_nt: TGTGCCTGGAGTGCCTACACTGGGAATGAGCAGTTCTTC

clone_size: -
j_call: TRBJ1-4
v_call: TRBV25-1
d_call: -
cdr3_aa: CASSADPGTPEKLFF
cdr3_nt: TGTGCCAGCAGTGCCGACCCTGGGACACCAGAAAAACTGTTTTTT

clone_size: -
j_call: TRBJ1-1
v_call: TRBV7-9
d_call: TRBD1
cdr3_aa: CASSVIWTGESEAFF
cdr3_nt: TGTGCCAGCAGCGTTATATGGACAGGGGAGTCTGAAGCTTTCTTT

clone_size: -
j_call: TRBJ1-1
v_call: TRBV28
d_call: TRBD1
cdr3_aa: CASRLRQGTNTEAFF
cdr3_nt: TGTGCCAGCAGATTACGACAGGGGACGAACACTGAAGCTTTCTTT

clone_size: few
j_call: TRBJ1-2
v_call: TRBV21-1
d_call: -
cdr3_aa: CASSKKQLYGYTF
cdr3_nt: TGTGCCAGCAGCAAAAAGCAGCTCTATGGCTACACCTTC

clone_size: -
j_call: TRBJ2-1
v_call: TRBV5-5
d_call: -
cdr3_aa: CASSGTTGLSSYNEQFF
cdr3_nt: TGTGCCAGCAGCGGGACGACTGGACTTTCCTCCTACAATGAGCAGTTCTTC

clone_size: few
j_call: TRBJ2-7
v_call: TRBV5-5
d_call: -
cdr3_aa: CASSAGLLSYEQYF
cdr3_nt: TGTGCCAGCAGCGCAGGCCTTCTCTCCTACGAGCAGTACTTC